The rows below give T cell receptor beta chains drawn from one sample of a study of blood T cell repertoires in COVID-19. TCRdb's copy holds only in-frame clones and misses some; the assay was immunoSEQ multiplex PCR. The sample records 200,000 to 250,000 clones, 90% being singletons. The sequencing sample was made of PBMCs or T cells enriched from blood (not recorded which). These TCRs come from a man between 25 and 39 years old who had recovered from COVID-19. Each CDR3 is given with its conserved first and last residue. The D gene is left open where the match is weak. Only part of the rows carry a size: once, few, many, or a class if the clone is expanded.

clone_size: .; j_call: TRBJ2-3; v_call: TRBV11-2; d_call: .; cdr3_aa: CASSFLTDTQYF; cdr3_nt: TGTGCCAGCAGCTTTTTAACAGATACGCAGTATTTT
clone_size: .; j_call: TRBJ1-1; v_call: TRBV7-8; d_call: TRBD1; cdr3_aa: CASSLALDRVIKTEAFF; cdr3_nt: TGTGCCAGCAGCTTAGCGCTAGACAGGGTTATAAAGACTGAAGCTTTCTTT
clone_size: .; j_call: TRBJ2-5; v_call: TRBV7-8; d_call: .; cdr3_aa: CASSRRDSHETQYF; cdr3_nt: TGTGCCAGCAGCCGAAGGGACTCACATGAGACCCAGTACTTC
clone_size: once; j_call: TRBJ1-5; v_call: TRBV10-3; d_call: .; cdr3_aa: CAISDSGGIHQSQHF; cdr3_nt: TGTGCCATCAGTGATTCTGGGGGCATCCATCAGTCCCAGCATTTT
clone_size: .; j_call: TRBJ1-1; v_call: TRBV16; d_call: .; cdr3_aa: CASSPSGGKNTEAFF; cdr3_nt: TGTGCCAGCAGCCCATCCGGGGGTAAGAACACTGAAGCTTTCTTT
clone_size: .; j_call: TRBJ2-1; v_call: TRBV9; d_call: .; cdr3_aa: CASSVTGGANEQFF; cdr3_nt: TGTGCCAGCAGCGTAACAGGGGGGGCCAATGAGCAGTTCTTC
clone_size: .; j_call: TRBJ2-3; v_call: TRBV7-9; d_call: .; cdr3_aa: CASSLEGISTDTQYF; cdr3_nt: TGTGCCAGCAGCTTGGAGGGTATAAGCACAGATACGCAGTATTTT
clone_size: .; j_call: TRBJ2-3; v_call: TRBV5-1; d_call: TRBD2; cdr3_aa: CASRLALQDTQYF; cdr3_nt: TGCGCCAGCAGACTAGCGCTGCAGGATACGCAGTATTTT
clone_size: .; j_call: TRBJ2-5; v_call: TRBV11-3; d_call: TRBD2; cdr3_aa: CASSQPGTSPQETQYF; cdr3_nt: TGTGCCAGCAGCCAACCCGGGACTAGCCCTCAAGAGACCCAGTACTTC
clone_size: .; j_call: TRBJ2-7; v_call: TRBV28; d_call: .; cdr3_aa: CASSLLASSYEQYF; cdr3_nt: TGTGCCAGCAGTTTACTAGCGAGCTCCTACGAGCAGTACTTC
clone_size: .; j_call: TRBJ1-1; v_call: TRBV29-1; d_call: .; cdr3_aa: CSVEDPGVGAFF; cdr3_nt: TGCAGCGTTGAAGATCCCGGGGTTGGAGCTTTCTTT
clone_size: .; j_call: TRBJ1-1; v_call: TRBV2; d_call: TRBD1; cdr3_aa: CATRRGPNTEAFF; cdr3_nt: TGTGCCACCCGAAGGGGGCCGAACACTGAAGCTTTCTTT
clone_size: .; j_call: TRBJ1-2; v_call: TRBV24-1; d_call: .; cdr3_aa: CATSDPARVFGGYTF; cdr3_nt: TGTGCCACCAGTGATCCCGCCAGGGTCTTCGGGGGCTACACCTTC
clone_size: .; j_call: TRBJ2-5; v_call: TRBV28; d_call: TRBD1; cdr3_aa: CASSLDRARTQYF; cdr3_nt: TGTGCCAGCAGTTTAGACAGGGCGAGGACCCAGTACTTC
clone_size: .; j_call: TRBJ1-1; v_call: TRBV25-1; d_call: .; cdr3_aa: CASSETAFWNTEAFF; cdr3_nt: TGTGCCAGCAGTGAAACAGCATTTTGGAACACTGAAGCTTTCTTT
clone_size: once; j_call: TRBJ1-1; v_call: TRBV7-2; d_call: .; cdr3_aa: CASSLAAGATEAFF; cdr3_nt: TGTGCCAGCAGCTTAGCAGCAGGGGCCACTGAAGCTTTCTTT
clone_size: .; j_call: TRBJ2-1; v_call: TRBV27; d_call: .; cdr3_aa: CASSQNNEQFF; cdr3_nt: TGTGCCAGCAGCCAAAACAATGAGCAGTTCTTC
clone_size: .; j_call: TRBJ2-7; v_call: TRBV20-1; d_call: TRBD2; cdr3_aa: CSASDGRRAYEQYF; cdr3_nt: TGCAGTGCTAGTGACGGGAGGCGCGCCTACGAGCAGTACTTC
clone_size: once; j_call: TRBJ1-6; v_call: TRBV30; d_call: TRBD1; cdr3_aa: CAWSVGTGNSPLHF; cdr3_nt: TGTGCCTGGAGTGTGGGGACAGGGAATTCACCCCTCCACTTT
clone_size: .; j_call: TRBJ2-5; v_call: TRBV6-6; d_call: TRBD1; cdr3_aa: CASSQIPGQHQETQYF; cdr3_nt: TGTGCCAGCAGTCAAATCCCGGGACAGCACCAAGAGACCCAGTACTTC
clone_size: .; j_call: TRBJ2-1; v_call: TRBV2; d_call: .; cdr3_aa: CASSLRAFYNNEQFF; cdr3_nt: TGTGCCAGCAGCCTCAGGGCTTTTTACAACAATGAGCAGTTCTTC
clone_size: .; j_call: TRBJ2-2; v_call: TRBV6-4; d_call: .; cdr3_aa: CASRQENTGELFF; cdr3_nt: TGTGCCAGCAGACAAGAAAACACCGGGGAGCTGTTTTTT
clone_size: .; j_call: TRBJ2-1; v_call: TRBV7-2; d_call: TRBD2; cdr3_aa: CASSLRSLAGVGAGNEQFF; cdr3_nt: TGTGCCAGCAGCTTAAGGTCCCTAGCGGGAGTGGGAGCGGGGAATGAGCAGTTCTTC
clone_size: .; j_call: TRBJ1-1; v_call: TRBV10-1; d_call: .; cdr3_aa: CATKNSEAFF; cdr3_nt: TGCGCCACCAAGAACAGTGAAGCTTTCTTT
clone_size: .; j_call: TRBJ1-4; v_call: TRBV30; d_call: TRBD1; cdr3_aa: CASGDRLEKLFF; cdr3_nt: TGTGCCTCCGGGGACAGACTCGAAAAACTGTTTTTT
clone_size: .; j_call: TRBJ2-3; v_call: TRBV10-1; d_call: TRBD1; cdr3_aa: CASSGGPGQGPDTQYF; cdr3_nt: TGCGCCAGCAGTGGAGGACCGGGACAGGGGCCAGATACGCAGTATTTT
clone_size: once; j_call: TRBJ2-7; v_call: TRBV5-1; d_call: TRBD1; cdr3_aa: CASSLRGQGAYEQYF; cdr3_nt: TGCGCCAGCAGCTTAAGGGGACAGGGGGCCTACGAGCAGTACTTC
clone_size: .; j_call: TRBJ2-7; v_call: TRBV9; d_call: TRBD2; cdr3_aa: CASSVRTSSHEQYF; cdr3_nt: TGTGCCAGCAGCGTCCGGACTAGCTCCCACGAGCAGTACTTC
clone_size: .; j_call: TRBJ2-7; v_call: TRBV28; d_call: .; cdr3_aa: CASRPPLGYEQYF; cdr3_nt: TGTGCCAGCAGACCCCCCCTAGGCTACGAGCAGTACTTC
clone_size: .; j_call: TRBJ2-3; v_call: TRBV7-8; d_call: .; cdr3_aa: CASSLDGRTDTQYF; cdr3_nt: TGTGCCAGCAGCTTAGATGGCCGCACAGATACGCAGTATTTT
clone_size: .; j_call: TRBJ2-5; v_call: TRBV9; d_call: .; cdr3_aa: CASSSKSGVLRETQYF; cdr3_nt: TGTGCCAGCAGCTCAAAGAGCGGTGTCCTTCGGGAGACCCAGTACTTC
clone_size: .; j_call: TRBJ2-5; v_call: TRBV4-1; d_call: .; cdr3_aa: CASSQVSSPQETQYF; cdr3_nt: TGCGCCAGCAGCCAAGTGTCGAGCCCTCAAGAGACCCAGTACTTC
clone_size: .; j_call: TRBJ1-5; v_call: TRBV27; d_call: .; cdr3_aa: CASSLVGGSNQPQHF; cdr3_nt: TGTGCCAGCAGTTTAGTGGGCGGGAGCAATCAGCCCCAGCATTTT
clone_size: .; j_call: TRBJ2-6; v_call: TRBV10-3; d_call: .; cdr3_aa: CAIRDDPGSSGANVLTF; cdr3_nt: TGTGCCATCAGGGATGACCCCGGGTCCTCTGGGGCCAACGTCCTGACTTTC
clone_size: .; j_call: TRBJ2-1; v_call: TRBV29-1; d_call: .; cdr3_aa: CSVDRLASYNEQFF; cdr3_nt: TGCAGCGTTGATCGGCTAGCGTCCTACAATGAGCAGTTCTTC
clone_size: once; j_call: TRBJ2-2; v_call: TRBV28; d_call: .; cdr3_aa: CASSFLGQNTGELFF; cdr3_nt: TGTGCCAGCAGTTTTTTGGGGCAGAACACCGGGGAGCTGTTTTTT
clone_size: .; j_call: TRBJ2-7; v_call: TRBV5-1; d_call: .; cdr3_aa: CASSLESAYEQYF; cdr3_nt: TGCGCCAGCAGCTTGGAGTCAGCCTACGAGCAGTACTTC
clone_size: .; j_call: TRBJ2-5; v_call: TRBV11-2; d_call: TRBD2; cdr3_aa: CASREGLAGQETQYF; cdr3_nt: TGTGCCAGCAGAGAAGGACTAGCGGGGCAAGAGACCCAGTACTTC
clone_size: .; j_call: TRBJ2-2; v_call: TRBV4-1; d_call: TRBD2; cdr3_aa: CASSQASGRDNTGELFF; cdr3_nt: TGCGCCAGCAGCCAAGCTAGCGGGAGGGACAACACCGGGGAGCTGTTTTTT
clone_size: .; j_call: TRBJ1-2; v_call: TRBV18; d_call: TRBD1; cdr3_aa: CASSLGQGTGYTF; cdr3_nt: TGTGCCAGCTCACTAGGACAGGGCACCGGCTACACCTTC
clone_size: .; j_call: TRBJ2-4; v_call: TRBV10-2; d_call: TRBD2; cdr3_aa: CASSAGVAKNIQYF; cdr3_nt: TGCGCCAGCTCTGCGGGGGTGGCCAAAAACATTCAGTACTTC
clone_size: .; j_call: TRBJ1-2; v_call: TRBV30; d_call: .; cdr3_aa: CAWSFPGRRNYGYTF; cdr3_nt: TGTGCCTGGAGTTTTCCCGGACGGAGGAATTATGGCTACACCTTC
clone_size: .; j_call: TRBJ2-1; v_call: TRBV6-5; d_call: TRBD2; cdr3_aa: CASTSTSGRANEQFF; cdr3_nt: TGTGCCAGCACCAGCACTAGCGGGAGAGCGAATGAGCAGTTCTTC
clone_size: .; j_call: TRBJ2-5; v_call: TRBV24-1; d_call: .; cdr3_aa: CATSVTGVETQYF; cdr3_nt: TGTGCCACCAGCGTAACAGGAGTAGAGACCCAGTACTTC